Below, 18 T cell receptor beta chains from the same sample are listed, as sequenced in a study of Ad26.COV2.S vaccination and SARS-CoV-2 variants. The method was immunoSEQ multiplex PCR; TCRdb's version includes in-frame clones alone and lacks a portion of them. The sample has approximately 300,000 clones; over 80% are singletons. Treatment reported: around 19 received Ad26.COV2.S at low or high dose, single or two shots; 5 received placebo; per-sample allocation not given. The samples were gathered on day 63 after the first injection of vaccine or placebo. This sample comprised peripheral blood, obtained in a trial of Ad26.COV2.S vaccine versus placebo. All receptors derive from a person between 18 and 65 years old who received the Ad26.COV2.S COVID-19 vaccine or a placebo.

The V and J genes are TRBV19 and TRBJ1-4, with D perhaps matching TRBD1 (6 bases). The V gene's germline CDR1 is LNHDA and CDR2 SQIVND (reference sequence). This CDR3 is 18 amino acids long. Trimming cost V 3 bases and J 8 bases, with 25 bases left between them. For the CDR3, the DNA is TGTGCCAGTAGTATGGGGGCTCGCTATCCTCCCGGCAGGGAAAAACTGTTTTTT. Protein: CASSMGARYPPGREKLFF.

The chain is built from TRBV5-4 and TRBJ2-3, with D perhaps matching TRBD1 (6 bases). This CDR3 spans 16 amino acids. Trimming pared 4 bases from V and 1 base from J, leaving 16 bases between. Germline V gene sequence: CDR1 SGHNT, CDR2 YYREEE (reference sequence). The CDR3 reads CASSPSRGGRTDTQYF. CDR3 in DNA: TGTGCCAGCAGCCCGTCCAGGGGCGGGCGCACAGATACGCAGTATTTT.

This chain links TRBV11-2 with TRBJ2-3; TRBD2 matches 9 bases. The CDR3 length is 15 residues. The ends lost 0 bases at V and 4 bases at J; junction bases unmatched: 2. The germline gives CDR1 SGHAT, CDR2 FQNNGV. This CDR3 reads CASSLEAGGPDTQYF. DNA for the CDR3: TGTGCCAGCAGCTTAGAGGCGGGGGGGCCAGATACGCAGTATTTT.

V and J are TRBV29-1 and TRBJ2-7; no clear D. Germline V gene lookup returns CDR1 SQVTM and CDR2 ANQGSEA. The CDR3 covers 15 residues. Trimming removed 5 bases from V and 0 bases from J, with 17 bases in between. CDR3 protein: CSVLKLRRSSYEQYF. CDR3 bases: TGCAGCGTTTTAAAGCTAAGACGGAGCTCCTACGAGCAGTACTTC.

The rearrangement links TRBV24-1 to TRBJ2-3, with 9 bases that match TRBD2. The CDR3 has 15 amino acids. Trimming took 5 bases from V and 1 from J; bases not matched to a gene: 3. The V gene's germline CDR1 is KGHDR and CDR2 SFDVKD. CDR3 amino acids: CATSVSSGGTDTQYF. CDR3 in DNA: TGTGCCACCAGTGTGTCTAGCGGGGGCACAGATACGCAGTATTTT.

The chain couples TRBV5-4 to TRBJ2-1; weak D call: TRBD1 (5 bases). V dropped 2 bases and J dropped 3 bases, with 9 bases sitting between them. The length of the CDR3 is 14 residues. Per germline, CDR1 SGHNT and CDR2 YYREEE (reference sequence). CDR3: CASSFRDSYNEQFF. CDR3 DNA: TGTGCCAGCAGCTTCCGCGACAGCTACAATGAGCAGTTCTTC.

V gene TRBV5-1 combines with J gene TRBJ2-6; D is perhaps TRBD1 (6 bases). CDR3 size: 18 residues. The V gene's germline CDR1 is SGHRS and CDR2 YFSETQ. Trimming left V 0 bases short and J 0 bases short, with 13 bases between. This CDR3 reads CASSLVSGELSGANVLTF. The DNA of the CDR3 is TGCGCCAGCAGCTTGGTTTCAGGGGAACTCTCTGGGGCCAACGTCCTGACTTTC.

The chain uses TRBV5-5 and TRBJ2-7; maybe TRBD1 (6 bases). The ends were cut back, 4 bases at V and 4 bases at J, with 12 bases in the middle. The germline gives CDR1 SGHKS, CDR2 YYEKEE (reference sequence). The CDR3 totals 13 residues. This CDR3 reads CASSNLQGYEQYF. The CDR3 coding sequence is TGTGCCAGCAGCAACCTACAGGGTTACGAGCAGTACTTC.

V is TRBV30 and J is TRBJ2-6, with 9 bases aligning to TRBD1. This CDR3 is 15 amino acids long. Germline trimming cut 5 bases from V and 2 bases from J; bases unmatched to any gene: 4. CDR1 GTSNPN and CDR2 SVGIG come from the germline V gene (reference sequence). The DNA for the CDR3 is TGTGCCTGGGAACAGGGGGCAGCTGGGGCCAACGTCCTGACTTTC. As protein: CAWEQGAAGANVLTF.

The genes are TRBV24-1 and TRBJ1-2, with 10 bases matching TRBD1. This CDR3 region has 17 residues. Per germline, CDR1 KGHDR and CDR2 SFDVKD. Trimming at V came to 3 bases and at J to 6 bases, leaving 12 bases not matched to a gene. The CDR3: CATSDPKRDRGLHGYTF. The CDR3 region has the DNA TGTGCCACCAGTGATCCTAAACGGGACAGGGGATTACATGGCTACACCTTC.

The gene calls are TRBV7-2 and TRBJ2-1; TRBD2 matches 13 bases. In germline, CDR1 is SGHTA, CDR2 FQGNSA. With V trimmed by 5 bases and J by 8 bases, 3 bases remained unmatched. The CDR3 loop spans 14 amino acids. The DNA for the CDR3 is TGTGCCAGCAGCCTCGGACTAGCGGGGGATGAGCAGTTCTTC. The encoded protein is CASSLGLAGDEQFF.

This clone was recorded once. This chain uses TRBV11-3 with TRBJ1-2; maybe TRBD1 (6 bases). The germline V and J ends were trimmed by 5 bases and 1 base, with 11 bases remaining between them. The CDR3 loop spans 14 amino acids. Germline values: CDR1 SGHNT, CDR2 YENEEA. The CDR3 nucleotides read TGTGCCAGCAGCCGCACAGGGAATAACTATGGCTACACCTTC. Its translation: CASSRTGNNYGYTF.

V usage is TRBV7-8 and J usage is TRBJ1-6; a weak D match, TRBD1 (6 bases). Trimming cost V 1 base and J 6 bases, with 16 bases left between them. Germline V CDR1 and CDR2: SGHVS, FQNEAQ. The CDR3 totals 17 residues. The CDR3 DNA is TGTGCCAGCAGCTTAGGGGGGCAGGTGTGGATTAATTCACCCCTCCACTTT. Encoded protein: CASSLGGQVWINSPLHF.

This chain's CDR3 is CASSDIAGELFF. CDR3 DNA sequence: TGTGCCAGCAGCGACATTGCCGGGGAGCTGTTTTTT. The chain is built from TRBV7-2 and TRBJ2-2; D call uncertain. Trimming shortened V by 5 bases and J by 6 bases, and 7 bases separated the two germline ends. CDR3 length: 12 amino acids. CDR1 and CDR2 (germline): SGHTA, FQGNSA.

The rearrangement uses TRBV19 and TRBJ1-5; 10 bases fit TRBD1. Per the germline V gene, CDR1 is LNHDA and CDR2 is SQIVND (reference sequence). V shed 4 bases, J shed 2 bases, and the junction held 11 bases outside the gene matches. There are 18 residues in the CDR3. The CDR3 nucleotides read TGTGCCAGTAGTACCCAACAGGACAGGGGGGATGGCAATCAGCCCCAGCATTTT. It specifies CASSTQQDRGDGNQPQHF.

The rearrangement uses TRBV30 and TRBJ1-1, with TRBD1 matching over 7 bases. The CDR3 is made up of 15 amino acids. Germline V lookup: CDR1 GTSNPN, CDR2 SVGIG (reference sequence). Trimming took 4 bases from V and 1 from J; bases not matched to a gene: 9. In nucleotides, the CDR3 is TGTGCCTGGACCAGGGACAGTGTAAGGAACACTGAAGCTTTCTTT. This translates into CAWTRDSVRNTEAFF.

V and J are TRBV4-2 and TRBJ2-5; 7 bases are shared with TRBD2. In germline, CDR1 is LGHNA, CDR2 YNFKEQ. The CDR3 length is 16 residues. V gave up 4 bases and J gave up 2 bases; unmatched junction bases: 10. CDR3 sequence (DNA): TGTGCCAGCAGCCTGGGGGGAGGGGCAGGGCAAGAGACCCAGTACTTC. Its protein is CASSLGGGAGQETQYF.

The rearrangement links TRBV6-6 to TRBJ1-2, with TRBD1 matching over 7 bases. CDR1 is MNHNY and CDR2 is SVGAGI in the germline V gene (reference sequence). J was trimmed by 3 bases and V by 6 bases; bases with no gene match: 10. CDR3 size: 15 residues. The CDR3 DNA is TGTGCCAGCAGCTCTCAACAGGGGATCGACTATGGCTACACCTTC. Amino acids: CASSSQQGIDYGYTF.